What follows is one TCR beta chain and its context. The V gene's germline CDR1 is MNHNS and CDR2 SASEGT. V lost 7 bases and J 2 bases, leaving 12 bases between the germline ends. The CDR3 sequence is 15 residues long. This sample was taken from a study of T cells in tuberculosis. About the study: Sequenced TCRs come from CD1B-GMM tetramer-binding T cells.

After thawing and overnight rest, PBMC were stained with GMM-loaded CD1B tetramer, viability dye and anti-CD3 for sorting. The lipid loaded on the CD1B tetramers was C32 glucose monomycolate from Rhodococcus equi. Before cryopreservation, the sorted PBMC lost their CD14-expressing monocytes. General study results and limits: Low-affinity CD1B-GMM tetramer-binding T cells may have been missed.

Generated by immunoSEQ multiplex PCR, the TCRdb table keeps only in-frame clones and is missing some. The sample lists approximately 59,000 clones, around 81% seen once, with about 13% in the top ten. This chain connects TRBV6-1 to TRBJ2-6; D perhaps matches TRBD1 (7 bases). The sequenced sample consisted of CD1b-GMM tetramer-negative cells sorted from PBMCs. The TCR was taken from an adult woman with latent tuberculosis. This CDR3 reads CASTPGGTGANVLTF. DNA for the CDR3: TGTGCCAGCACCCCAGGGGGGACTGGGGCCAACGTCCTGACTTTC.